This TCR beta chain stems from a study of blood T cells in healthy people across ages. A J-beta primer mix and a sample-barcoded 5' primer were used in a second PCR of roughly 6 to 11 cycles. In TCRdb, the 5' RACE reads were re-called with MiXCR into one record per CDR3 protein. The sample lists 550,000 to 800,000 distinct CDR3 sequences; around 20% were seen once. Germline CDR1 SGHVS, CDR2 FNYEAQ. The CDR3 covers 17 residues. Unmatched junction bases numbered 6, after V lost 0 bases and J lost 0 bases. The rearrangement joins TRBV7-6 to TRBJ2-7, with 9 positions matching TRBD1. Specimen: blood. The clonotype comes from a man between 65 and 85 years old in good health. CDR3 DNA: TGTGCCAGCAGCTTAGCGAGCCCGGGACAGGGCTCCTACGAGCAGTACTTC. Translation: CASSLASPGQGSYEQYF.